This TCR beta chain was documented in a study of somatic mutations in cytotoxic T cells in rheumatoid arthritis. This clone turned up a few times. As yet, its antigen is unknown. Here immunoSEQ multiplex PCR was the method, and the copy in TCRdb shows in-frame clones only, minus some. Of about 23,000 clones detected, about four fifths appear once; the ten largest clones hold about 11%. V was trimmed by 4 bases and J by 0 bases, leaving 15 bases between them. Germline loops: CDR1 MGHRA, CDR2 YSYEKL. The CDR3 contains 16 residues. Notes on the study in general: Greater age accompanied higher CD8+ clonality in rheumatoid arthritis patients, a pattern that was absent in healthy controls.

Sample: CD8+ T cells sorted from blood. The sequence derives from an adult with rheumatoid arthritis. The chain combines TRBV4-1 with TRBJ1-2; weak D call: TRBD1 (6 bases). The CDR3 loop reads CASSLNDRNSNYGYTF. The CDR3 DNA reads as TGCGCCAGCAGCCTAAACGACAGGAACTCTAACTATGGCTACACCTTC.